These 30 T cell receptor beta chains were all obtained from the same sample, sequenced in a study of blood T cell repertoires in COVID-19. Profiling relied on immunoSEQ multiplex PCR, and the TCRdb table lists in-frame clones only, not all of them. The sample lists some 30,000 clones; roughly 86% were seen once. The sample consisted of peripheral blood. These receptors were taken from a human donor in a cohort sampled during active COVID-19. The donor label of this sample is uncertain.

V is TRBV7-2 and J is TRBJ2-7; 13 nucleotides align to TRBD2. Trimming took 5 bases from V and 7 from J; bases not matched to a gene: 8. Germline values: CDR1 SGHTA, CDR2 FQGNSA. This CDR3 contains 15 residues. The chain's CDR3 is CASSIQTSGRREQYF. As DNA, the CDR3 is TGTGCCAGCAGCATCCAGACTAGCGGGAGGAGGGAGCAGTACTTC.

The chain uses TRBV7-7 and TRBJ1-3; TRBD1 is a possible D gene (6 bases). Germline V gives CDR1 SSHAT, CDR2 FNYEAQ (reference sequence). V dropped 6 bases and J dropped 2 bases, with 23 bases sitting between them. This CDR3 is built from 18 residues. The CDR3, as DNA: TGTGCCAGCAGTTCCCAACCGCCCACACAGGGTACTGGAAACACCATATATTTT. Residues: CASSSQPPTQGTGNTIYF. Together with reference TRBV7-7 and TRBJ1-3, the CDR3 gives the full variable domain: GAGVSQSPRYKVTKRGQDVTLRCDPISSHATLYWYQQALGQGPEFLTYFNYEAQPDKSGLPSDRFSAERPEGSISTLTIQRTEQRDSAMYRCASSSQPPTQGTGNTIYFGEGSWLTVV.

The chain couples TRBV27 to TRBJ1-5; a possible D gene is TRBD1 (5 bases). Trimming took off 2 bases at V and 7 bases at J, with 9 bases between the two ends. Germline CDR1 MNHEY, CDR2 SMNVEV (reference sequence). The CDR3 totals 13 residues. In DNA form, the CDR3 reads TGTGCCAGCAGTTTAGAAGGACAACAGCCCCAGCATTTT. Translated: CASSLEGQQPQHF.

The chain combines TRBV9 with TRBJ2-5; 10 bases fit TRBD2. CDR3 length: 16 residues. From germline, CDR1 is SGDLS and CDR2 YYNGEE. The J segment lost 4 bases and the V segment lost 3 bases, leaving 9 bases of the junction unmatched. CDR3 in DNA: TGTGCCAGCAGCGCTGCCGGGACTAGCGTGGGAGAGACCCAGTACTTC. Protein product: CASSAAGTSVGETQYF.

The V gene is TRBV4-1, the J gene TRBJ2-5; 10 nucleotides align to TRBD2. Germline CDR1 reads MGHRA; CDR2 reads YSYEKL. The CDR3 consists of 15 residues. After removal of 4 bases from V and 5 bases from J, the junction contained 7 bases not matched to a gene. The CDR3 spells CASSPPELAGETQYF. Written as DNA, the CDR3 is TGCGCCAGCAGCCCTCCCGAACTAGCGGGGGAGACCCAGTACTTC.

The chain uses TRBV3-1 (or the pseudogene TRBV3-2) and TRBJ1-2, with D maybe TRBD1 (5 bases). In germline, CDR1 is LGHDT, CDR2 YNNKEL (reference sequence). There are 13 residues in the CDR3. Trimming stripped 7 bases from V and 7 bases from J, with 16 bases between. In nucleotides, the CDR3 is TGTGCCAGCACCTCCGGGGGTAATGGTGGCTACACCTTC. It is translated as CASTSGGNGGYTF.

The V gene is TRBV15, the J gene TRBJ2-5; D is unresolved. Germline-derived CDR1 and CDR2 are LNHNV and YYDKDF (reference sequence). Trimming removed 5 bases from V and 0 bases from J, with 7 bases in between. This CDR3 region has 13 residues. The CDR3 reads CATSSRYQETQYF. CDR3 sequence (DNA): TGTGCCACCAGCTCTAGGTACCAAGAGACCCAGTACTTC.

In this sample, this clone is medium-sized. The chain combines TRBV7-9 with TRBJ2-1; 15 bases agree with TRBD2. The CDR3 runs 18 residues. J was trimmed by 8 bases and V by 3 bases; bases with no gene match: 11. Germline CDR1 is SEHNR and CDR2 is FQNEAQ (reference sequence). CDR3 bases: TGTGCCAGCAGCTTTCCGACTCGGACTAGCGGGAGGGTGGATGAGCAGTTCTTC. The encoded protein is CASSFPTRTSGRVDEQFF.

The rearrangement links TRBV7-9 to TRBJ1-1, with unresolved D. This CDR3 comprises 13 residues. Trimming removed 3 bases from V and 5 bases from J, with 10 bases in between. Germline V gene sequence: CDR1 SEHNR, CDR2 FQNEAQ (reference sequence). This chain's CDR3 is CASSFGQSTEAFF. CDR3 bases: TGTGCCAGCAGCTTTGGCCAGTCGACTGAAGCTTTCTTT.

A single count supports this clone. CDR3 in amino acids: CASSQAGADTEAFF. CDR3 in DNA: TGTGCCAGCAGCCAAGCTGGGGCGGACACTGAAGCTTTCTTT. This rearrangement joins TRBV3-1 (or the pseudogene TRBV3-2) to TRBJ1-1; TRBD1 might be the D (5 bases). V was cut by 1 base and J by 3 bases, with 9 bases left in between. This CDR3 region has 14 residues. Germline CDR1 reads LGHDT; CDR2 reads YNNKEL (reference sequence).

The genes are TRBV10-3 and TRBJ1-2, with 7 bases fitting TRBD1. This CDR3 is 15 amino acids long. V gave up 6 bases and J gave up 4 bases; unmatched junction bases: 11. CDR1 ENHRY and CDR2 SYGVKD come from the germline V gene. In DNA form, the CDR3 reads TGTGCCATCAGCGAGAGACAGGGCGCAACCTATGGCTACACCTTC. Encoded protein: CAISERQGATYGYTF.

The chain carries TRBV11-2 and TRBJ2-7; D may be TRBD1 (6 bases). The V end was cut by 1 base, the J end by 4 bases, with 14 bases between. CDR1 and CDR2 (germline): SGHAT, FQNNGV. The CDR3 extends over 15 amino acids. CDR3 nucleotides: TGTGCCAGCAGCTTAGCGCGGACAGCAGTTTACGAGCAGTACTTC. Residues: CASSLARTAVYEQYF.

The chain employs TRBV7-2 and TRBJ2-7; 9 bases match TRBD2. The CDR3 is made up of 14 amino acids. The trim removed 1 base at V and 4 bases at J, leaving 2 bases unmatched. Looked up from germline, CDR1 is SGHTA and CDR2 is FQGNSA. CDR3 DNA: TGTGCCAGCAGCTTAGTTAGCGGGAGTTACGAGCAGTACTTC. Encoded protein: CASSLVSGSYEQYF.

The rearrangement links TRBV9 to TRBJ2-5, with 11 bases lining up with TRBD2. This CDR3 comprises 16 residues. Germline CDR1 is SGDLS and CDR2 is YYNGEE. After removal of 5 bases from V and 2 bases from J, the junction contained 8 bases not matched to a gene. CDR3 in amino acids: CASSAGLAASQETQYF. The CDR3 bases are TGTGCCAGCAGTGCGGGACTAGCGGCCTCACAAGAGACCCAGTACTTC.

The chain joins TRBV5-4 to TRBJ1-2; unclear D gene. The CDR3 is 13 residues long. Germline values: CDR1 SGHNT, CDR2 YYREEE (reference sequence). Trimming cost V 4 bases and J 5 bases, with 12 bases left between them. The CDR3 sequence is CASSKRGQYGYTF. CDR3 sequence (DNA): TGTGCCAGCAGCAAAAGAGGGCAGTATGGCTACACCTTC.

The CDR3, as DNA: TGCGCCAGCAGCACATGGACTAGCGCCACAGATACGCAGTATTTT. Amino acid sequence: CASSTWTSATDTQYF. The V call is TRBV5-1, the J call TRBJ2-3; 9 bases agree with TRBD2. This CDR3 contains 15 residues. After removal of 4 bases from V and 2 bases from J, the junction contained 5 bases not matched to a gene. Germline assignment: CDR1 SGHRS and CDR2 YFSETQ.

The V gene is TRBV6-5, the J gene TRBJ1-2, with 8 nucleotides matching TRBD1. CDR1 MNHEY and CDR2 SVGAGI come from the germline V gene. This CDR3 has 13 amino acids. The ends lost 5 bases at V and 5 bases at J; junction bases unmatched: 4. CDR3 coding DNA: TGTGCCAGCAGTACAGACAGGGGTTATGGCTACACCTTC. It is translated as CASSTDRGYGYTF.

The chain employs TRBV19 and TRBJ2-1, with D possibly matching TRBD2 (6 bases). CDR3 length equals 17 residues. The germline V gene encodes CDR1 LNHDA and CDR2 SQIVND (reference sequence). V dropped 3 bases and J dropped 0 bases, with 15 bases sitting between them. In nucleotides, the CDR3 is TGTGCCAGTAGTATTGTAGCGGTTCAAAGCTCCTACAATGAGCAGTTCTTC. Translating it yields CASSIVAVQSSYNEQFF.

The chain uses TRBV9 and TRBJ2-3; 15 bases agree with TRBD2. V shed 4 bases, J shed 1 base, and the junction held 7 bases outside the gene matches. This CDR3 is built from 18 residues. Germline V gene sequence: CDR1 SGDLS, CDR2 YYNGEE. The CDR3 reads CASSLPGLAGGGTDTQYF. CDR3 DNA sequence: TGTGCCAGCAGCCTCCCGGGACTAGCGGGAGGCGGCACAGATACGCAGTATTTT.

V is TRBV7-8 and J is TRBJ2-1; 7 nucleotides line up with TRBD2. The V gene end was trimmed by 1 base and the J gene end by 4 bases; junction bases not matched to a gene: 7. Germline V gene lookup returns CDR1 SGHVS and CDR2 FQNEAQ. The CDR3 runs 16 residues. CDR3 sequence: CASSLVGLAVYNEQFF. The CDR3 region has the DNA TGTGCCAGCAGCTTAGTGGGTCTAGCGGTATACAATGAGCAGTTCTTC.

The gene calls are TRBV19 and TRBJ1-5, with D perhaps TRBD1 (5 bases). Trimming pared 8 bases from V and 1 base from J, leaving 6 bases between. In germline, CDR1 is LNHDA, CDR2 SQIVND (reference sequence). There are 12 residues in the CDR3. CDR3 coding DNA: TGTGCCAGTCGACAGAGCAATCAGCCCCAGCATTTT. It is translated as CASRQSNQPQHF.

The rearrangement uses TRBV6-6 and TRBJ1-6, with D maybe TRBD1 (6 bases). CDR3 length: 16 residues. Germline lookup yields CDR1 MNHNY and CDR2 SVGAGI (reference sequence). With 2 bases removed from V and 5 bases from J, the gap between germline ends came to 13 bases. The DNA for the CDR3 is TGTGCCAGCAGTTACCTCGAGACAGGAAATAATTCACCCCTCCACTTT. This translates into CASSYLETGNNSPLHF.

The chain employs TRBV28 and TRBJ2-2; TRBD1 agrees at 9 bases. The CDR3 sequence is 14 residues long. Germline lookup yields CDR1 MDHEN and CDR2 SYDVKM. V shed 7 bases and J 3 bases; nucleotides not matched to a gene: 3. DNA of the CDR3: TGTGCCAGCATCCGGGACAGGGACACCGGGGAGCTGTTTTTT. Its protein product is CASIRDRDTGELFF.

The gene calls are TRBV28 and TRBJ1-1; 8 nucleotides match TRBD1. The junction had 16 bases not matched to a gene; V was cut back by 3 bases and J by 7 bases. The CDR3 has 17 amino acids. The germline V gene has CDR1 MDHEN and CDR2 SYDVKM. The DNA for the CDR3 is TGTGCCAGCAGTTTGGAGGGCAGGGGGCGCGGGGGTAGTGAAGCTTTCTTT. Its protein product is CASSLEGRGRGGSEAFF.

The CDR3 protein is CASSQGALAGAVQYF. The CDR3 DNA reads as TGTGCCAGCAGCCAAGGGGCGCTAGCGGGAGCGGTGCAGTACTTC. This chain joins TRBV3-1 (or the pseudogene TRBV3-2) and TRBJ2-7; 10 bases are shared with TRBD2. This CDR3 has 15 amino acids. Trimming removed 1 base from V and 9 bases from J; junction bases left unmatched: 9. Germline CDR1 and CDR2: LGHDT and YNNKEL (reference sequence).

The chain is built from TRBV4-2 and TRBJ2-7; 9 bases are shared with TRBD2. The germline gives CDR1 LGHNA, CDR2 YNFKEQ. J was trimmed by 2 bases and V by 4 bases; bases with no gene match: 6. This CDR3 spans 15 amino acids. The CDR3 sequence: CASSRSRLAAYEQYF. The CDR3 nucleotides read TGTGCCAGCAGCCGGTCCCGACTAGCGGCCTACGAGCAGTACTTC.

V and J are TRBV5-1 and TRBJ2-5; D is undetermined. V lost 3 bases to trimming and J lost 5 bases, with 8 bases between them. Germline CDR1 and CDR2: SGHRS and YFSETQ. The CDR3 is 12 amino acids. CDR3 bases: TGCGCCAGCAGCTCCGCGTTGGAGACCCAGTACTTC. This sequence encodes CASSSALETQYF.

This clone appeared a single time. The chain couples TRBV2 to TRBJ1-2, with D unresolved. CDR1 is SNHLY and CDR2 is FYNNEI in the germline V gene. V shed 4 bases and J shed 0 bases, with 9 bases lying between them. The CDR3 contains 14 residues. The CDR3: CASSVRQTNYGYTF. DNA of the CDR3: TGTGCCAGCAGTGTCAGGCAGACTAACTATGGCTACACCTTC. Supplemented by reference TRBV2 and TRBJ1-2, the full variable domain reads EPEVTQTPSHQVTQMGQEVILRCVPISNHLYFYWYRQILGQKVEFLVSFYNNEISEKSEIFDDQFSVERPDGSNFTLKIRSTKLEDSAMYFCASSVRQTNYGYTFGSGTRLTVV.

The chain joins TRBV30 to TRBJ1-1, with 8 bases aligning to TRBD1. Germline V gives CDR1 GTSNPN, CDR2 SVGIG (reference sequence). The CDR3 has 14 amino acids. Trimming at V came to 4 bases and at J to 1 base, leaving 5 bases not matched to a gene. The CDR3 reads CAWTGQAWNTEAFF. The CDR3 nucleotides read TGTGCCTGGACGGGACAGGCCTGGAACACTGAAGCTTTCTTT.

The chain recombines TRBV19 with TRBJ1-4, with TRBD1 as a possible D gene (6 bases). This CDR3 has 13 amino acids. V was pared by 4 bases and J by 5 bases, with 8 bases between. Germline V gene lookup returns CDR1 LNHDA and CDR2 SQIVND (reference sequence). CDR3 loop: CASSTRGNEKLFF. CDR3 coding DNA: TGTGCCAGTAGTACAAGGGGGAATGAAAAACTGTTTTTT.